This is a list of T cell receptor beta chains from one sample in a study of blood T cell repertoires in COVID-19. Assay: immunoSEQ multiplex PCR; the TCRdb copy retains only in-frame clones and omits some. The table lists approximately 240,000 clones, 70% to 90% of them singletons, with around 2.8% in the top ten. The sample consisted of peripheral blood. These TCRs come from a woman in her twenties or thirties who had recovered from COVID-19. Each CDR3 is given with its conserved first and last residue. A D gene is named only where the DNA matches it firmly. Size is omitted from some rows. Given values are once, few, many or a class for expanded clones.

j_call,clone_size,d_call,v_call,cdr3_nt,cdr3_aa
TRBJ2-5,NA,TRBD1,TRBV5-1,TGCGCCAGCAGCTTGCAGGACAGGGCACAGACCCAGTACTTC,CASSLQDRAQTQYF
TRBJ2-1,once,NA,TRBV7-6,TGTGCCAGCAGCTTAGATGTGGGGGCCAGATACAATGAGCAGTTCTTC,CASSLDVGARYNEQFF
TRBJ2-5,once,NA,TRBV7-9,TGTGCCAGCTCCCCCGAGCCGAGCGGTCAAGAGACCCAGTACTTC,CASSPEPSGQETQYF
TRBJ1-6,NA,TRBD1,TRBV18,TGTGCCAGCTCACCGGGACAGGGGGAAGGTTATAATTCACCCCTCCACTTT,CASSPGQGEGYNSPLHF
TRBJ2-5,few,NA,TRBV4-2,TGTGCCAGCAGTCACGGACAGCTTTGGTACTTC,CASSHGQLWYF
TRBJ2-7,NA,NA,TRBV12-3/TRBV12-4,TGTGCCAGCAGTTTAATTCCGTCAGGCGAGCAGTACTTC,CASSLIPSGEQYF
TRBJ1-2,few,TRBD1,TRBV11-1,TGTGCCAGCAGCTTCCGACAGGGTAGTGGCTACACCTTC,CASSFRQGSGYTF
TRBJ1-2,NA,NA,TRBV29-1,TGCAGCGTTGAAGCCAGGGCGGCCTATGGCTACACCTTC,CSVEARAAYGYTF
TRBJ2-1,NA,TRBD1,TRBV27,TGTGCCAGCAGCCGGGACAGGGGTAACAATGAGCAGTTCTTC,CASSRDRGNNEQFF
TRBJ2-5,NA,NA,TRBV9,TGTGCCAGCAGCTCCAACAAGTCGAGAGTCGGGGAGACCCAGTACTTC,CASSSNKSRVGETQYF
TRBJ2-3,NA,NA,TRBV9,TGTGCCAGCAGTCGAGGGGTGGGGGGAACTAGCACAGATACGCAGTATTTT,CASSRGVGGTSTDTQYF
TRBJ1-1,NA,NA,TRBV15,TGTGCCACCAGCAGAGGTACCGTTTTGGAGGGAATCAACACTGAAGCTTTCTTT,CATSRGTVLEGINTEAFF
TRBJ2-7,once,NA,TRBV2,TGTGCCAGCTTCCGGGACATATCCTACGAGCAGTACTTC,CASFRDISYEQYF
TRBJ1-1,NA,TRBD1,TRBV5-1,TGCGCCAGCAGCGAGGACAGGTCTACTATGAACACTGAAGCTTTCTTT,CASSEDRSTMNTEAFF
TRBJ1-5,once,NA,TRBV4-1,TGCGCCAGCAGCCAAAGCGGGGTAGTGGGACAGCCCCAGCATTTT,CASSQSGVVGQPQHF
TRBJ2-7,NA,TRBD1,TRBV5-1,TGCGCCAGCAGCTTAACAGGGGACGGCTACGAGCAGTACTTC,CASSLTGDGYEQYF
TRBJ2-7,NA,TRBD1,TRBV5-4,TGTGCCAGCAGCGGGCGGCCGGGACAGGGGACGAGCTCCTACGAGCAGTACTTC,CASSGRPGQGTSSYEQYF
TRBJ2-1,NA,TRBD2,TRBV11-3,TGTGCCAGCAGCCTATCGGGTGCGGGGGTCGGCTCCTACAATGAGCAGTTCTTC,CASSLSGAGVGSYNEQFF
TRBJ2-6,once,TRBD1,TRBV3-1/TRBV3-2,TGTGCCAGCTCCGGGACAGGGGGCTCTGGGGCCAACGTCCTGACTTTC,CASSGTGGSGANVLTF
TRBJ1-5,once,NA,TRBV28,TGTGCCAGCAGTCACGCTTCGGGTCAGCCCCAGCATTTT,CASSHASGQPQHF
TRBJ1-5,NA,TRBD1,TRBV9,TGTGCCAGCAGTCCGACAGGGGGATGGCAGCCCCAGCATTTT,CASSPTGGWQPQHF
TRBJ1-2,NA,NA,TRBV21-1,TGTGCCAGCAGCCCCCGGGACACAGCTAACTATGGCTACACCTTC,CASSPRDTANYGYTF
TRBJ1-2,NA,NA,TRBV6-6,TGTGCCAGCAGTTTAAGCGTGCTTACTAATGGCTACACCTTC,CASSLSVLTNGYTF
TRBJ1-1,NA,TRBD1,TRBV19,TGTGCCAGTAGTCTTTTAACCGGGACAGGGGGTAGAGCTTTCTTT,CASSLLTGTGGRAFF
TRBJ2-7,NA,NA,TRBV21-1,TGTGCCCGGGCTCGGGGGGACTGCTGCGACGAGCAGTACTTC,CARARGDCCDEQYF
TRBJ1-5,NA,NA,TRBV19,TGTGCCAGTAGTATTTTGGGTCAGGGAAGTAGAAATCAGCCCCAGCATTTT,CASSILGQGSRNQPQHF
TRBJ2-2,once,TRBD2,TRBV4-3,TGCGCCAGCAGCCAACTTGCGGGGGGCCGCACCGGGGAGCTGTTTTTT,CASSQLAGGRTGELFF
TRBJ2-7,NA,NA,TRBV27,TGTGCCAGCAGTTATCGCACAGCCTACGAGCAGTACTTC,CASSYRTAYEQYF
TRBJ2-3,NA,NA,TRBV7-9,TGTGCCACCCCGTCCCGGGGGGACATAGGCGGCACAGATACGCAGTATTTT,CATPSRGDIGGTDTQYF
TRBJ2-1,few,NA,TRBV11-3,TGTGCCAGCAGCTTTTCCGTGGGGGCAGGGAGCTCCTACAATGAGCAGTTCTTC,CASSFSVGAGSSYNEQFF
TRBJ1-5,NA,NA,TRBV2,TGTGCCAGCACTAAGTCCTACCCTTACAATCAGCCCCAGCATTTT,CASTKSYPYNQPQHF
TRBJ1-3,once,NA,TRBV18,TGTGCCAGCTCCACTGCGGGCGTCCTGGGAAACACCATATATTTT,CASSTAGVLGNTIYF
TRBJ1-2,NA,TRBD1,TRBV7-9,TGTGCCAGCAGTCCAAGGACAGGACCGGGTCGGACCGGCTACACCTTC,CASSPRTGPGRTGYTF